The source of this T cell receptor beta chain is a study of T cells in Graves' hyperthyroidism and ophthalmopathy. Study findings and constraints: Model-based prediction identified ophthalmopathy a median approximately 6 months prior to its onset.

This CDR3 spans 16 amino acids. V was clipped by 5 bases and J by 0 bases, with 14 bases between them. These patients, aged 18 to 65, had recently diagnosed hyperthyroidism lasting under 2 months. Uncontrolled infection, other autoimmune disease, pregnancy and lactation each barred patients from inclusion. PBMCs were obtained from about 9 ml fresh peripheral blood. This clonotype has just a few counts. Its cognate antigen is unknown. TCR beta CDR3 regions were amplified from RNA. The HTBI primer set was used in a first-round RT-PCR of the TCR CDR3. TCRdb ran MiXCR on the multiplex PCR reads and lists one entry per CDR3 protein. Found here are 300,000 or so distinct CDR3 sequences, 15% to 20% of them singletons; the top ten hold approximately 49%.

The source of this sequence is a woman between 45 and 60 years old with Graves' hyperthyroidism. The genes are TRBV12-3 or TRBV12-4 and TRBJ2-1; D is ambiguous. The sequencing input was blood. CDR3 nucleotide sequence: TGTGCCAGCAGTCCCCCCGACCCCCACTCCTACAATGAGCAGTTCTTC. Residues: CASSPPDPHSYNEQFF.